These 8 T cell receptor beta chains were all obtained from the same sample, sequenced in a study of PD-1 blockade in classical Hodgkin lymphoma. Time point given: cycle 4 day 1 (C4D1), after 6 weeks of nivolumab. Each patient's relapse followed autologous stem cell transplantation, and brentuximab vedotin exposure varied. Produced via immunoSEQ multiplex PCR; TCRdb's table is partial and in-frame only. The repertoire holds roughly 100,000 clones, with approximately 90% as singletons. The sample consisted of peripheral blood mononuclear cells (PBMCs), taken before the fourth cycle of nivolumab. Receptors originate from a human donor with classical Hodgkin lymphoma.

V is TRBV6-1 and J is TRBJ2-3, with 8 bases matching TRBD1. The length of the CDR3 is 15 residues. The V gene end was trimmed by 3 bases and the J gene end by 5 bases; junction bases not matched to a gene: 7. Germline CDR1 is MNHNS and CDR2 is SASEGT. The CDR3 nucleotides are TGTGCCAGCAGTGATAGACAGGGGTTTAAAGATACGCAGTATTTT. This gives the protein CASSDRQGFKDTQYF.

J is TRBJ1-2 and V is TRBV5-5, with 9 bases identical to TRBD1. Trimming took 7 bases from V and 1 from J; bases not matched to a gene: 2. Germline V gives CDR1 SGHKS, CDR2 YYEKEE (reference sequence). CDR3 length: 13 residues. The CDR3 protein is CASGTGNNYGYTF. The CDR3, as DNA: TGTGCCAGCGGGACAGGGAATAACTATGGCTACACCTTC.

This chain joins TRBV27 and TRBJ2-7, with a possible D match to TRBD1 (6 bases). This CDR3 contains 14 residues. Trimming removed 6 bases from V and 4 bases from J, with 16 bases in between. Germline values: CDR1 MNHEY, CDR2 SMNVEV (reference sequence). CDR3 protein: CASSARGNGYEQYF. The CDR3 DNA reads TGTGCCAGCAGCGCCAGGGGAAATGGTTACGAGCAGTACTTC.

In its sample, this clone was seen once. V gene TRBV27 combines with J gene TRBJ2-1; possible D gene TRBD1, 6 bases. Germline V CDR1 and CDR2: MNHEY, SMNVEV (reference sequence). There are 14 residues in the CDR3. V lost 2 bases to trimming and J lost 6 bases, with 11 bases between them. The CDR3 DNA follows: TGTGCCAGCAGTTTACGCCTAGGGGGCAATGAGCAGTTCTTC. Translation: CASSLRLGGNEQFF.

This chain connects TRBV7-9 to TRBJ2-1; 10 bases map to TRBD1. The germline V gene encodes CDR1 SEHNR and CDR2 FQNEAQ (reference sequence). This CDR3 contains 16 residues. V was pared by 5 bases and J by 6 bases, with 10 bases of the junction left unmatched. The CDR3, as DNA: TGTGCCAGCAGCCCAACCCCGGGACAGGGGATCAATGAGCAGTTCTTC. Protein sequence: CASSPTPGQGINEQFF.

In its sample, this clone was seen once. The chain links TRBV5-1 to TRBJ1-1; D uncertain. The CDR3 covers 13 residues. The V end lost 7 bases, the J end lost 1 base, and 11 bases lay between the germline ends. In germline, CDR1 is SGHRS, CDR2 YFSETQ. CDR3 protein: CASRGEENTEAFF. DNA of the CDR3: TGCGCCAGCCGTGGGGAGGAGAACACTGAAGCTTTCTTT.

The rearrangement links TRBV7-9 to TRBJ2-1; the D is unclear. From germline, CDR1 is SEHNR and CDR2 FQNEAQ (reference sequence). The CDR3 runs 15 residues. V lost 1 base to trimming and J lost 5 bases, with 12 bases between them. CDR3 bases: TGTGCCAGCAGCTTAGGGCCGGTGAGTGACAATGAGCAGTTCTTC. Protein: CASSLGPVSDNEQFF.

This sequence joins TRBV5-1 and TRBJ2-1, with 11 bases that match TRBD2. The CDR3 runs 14 residues. Germline values: CDR1 SGHRS, CDR2 YFSETQ. The V segment lost 4 bases and the J segment 14 bases; nucleotides outside the gene matches: 11. CDR3 nucleotides: TGCGCCAGCAGCCCACTAGCGGGAGAGGGTAGGGAGTTCTTC. Protein: CASSPLAGEGREFF.